A single sample gave rise to the 11 T cell receptor beta chains below, sequenced in a study of shared clonotypes between healthy human individuals (dated by TCRdb to the early 2020s). For the CD8 naive samples, CD45RO-negative cells were positively selected for CCR7, yielding a CD45RA+CCR7+ population from which TemRA cells were excluded. Library preparation was by the immunoSEQ multiplex PCR assay. In its TCRdb copy, this immuneACCESS table keeps in-frame sequences only and misses some clones. Where compared with another copy, unresolved V genes explain less than half of these, and the others have no known cause. The sample yields some 2.1 million clones; just under 95% were counted once. The top ten clones comprise approximately 1.6% of the sample. The sequenced sample was naive CD8+ T cells from PBMCs. Reading the label with the study, this specimen's cell subset or site is: CD45RA+CCR7+. Source of these receptors: a man aged 18 to 30 in good health. Some clones in this sample may be carry-over from other donors' samples.

The rearrangement uses TRBV25-1 and TRBJ1-1; D gene unclear. Germline V lookup: CDR1 MGHDK, CDR2 SYGVNS. V lost 2 bases to trimming and J lost 1 base, with 5 bases between them. This CDR3 region has 13 residues. The CDR3 nucleotides read TGTGCCAGCAGTGAAGGCCCGAACACTGAAGCTTTCTTT. Translated: CASSEGPNTEAFF.

CDR3 DNA sequence: TGTGCCAGCAGCGTAGCCGGACAGGGGGATCAGCCCCAGCATTTT. Protein product: CASSVAGQGDQPQHF. The V call is TRBV9, the J call TRBJ1-5; 10 positions agree with TRBD1. The CDR3 covers 15 residues. V gave up 0 bases and J gave up 5 bases; unmatched junction bases: 2. CDR1 and CDR2 from the germline V gene are SGDLS and YYNGEE.

This clone was seen once. The chain joins TRBV14 to TRBJ2-5, with D possibly being TRBD1 (6 bases). The ends were cut back, 4 bases at V and 2 bases at J, with 8 bases in the middle. The CDR3 spans 13 residues. Germline lookup yields CDR1 SGHDN and CDR2 FVKESK. In DNA, the CDR3 is TGTGCCAGCAGCCCGGACAGTCAAGAGACCCAGTACTTC. It translates to CASSPDSQETQYF. Full variable domain (missing parts from reference TRBV14 and TRBJ2-5): EAGVTQFPSHSVIEKGQTVTLRCDPISGHDNLYWYRRVMGKEIKFLLHFVKESKQDESGMPNNRFLAERTGGTYSTLKVQPAELEDSGVYFCASSPDSQETQYFGPGTRLLVL.

This chain links TRBV6-6 with TRBJ1-2; the D gene is possibly TRBD1 (5 bases). The CDR3 is 14 amino acids. The ends were cut back, 8 bases at V and 4 bases at J, with 17 bases in the middle. Germline lookup yields CDR1 MNHNY and CDR2 SVGAGI (reference sequence). This CDR3 is CASAGASMAYGYTF. CDR3 sequence (DNA): TGTGCCAGCGCCGGGGCCTCCATGGCCTATGGCTACACCTTC.

The chain carries TRBV25-1 and TRBJ1-2; no reliable D call. The ends were cut back, 5 bases at V and 2 bases at J, with 9 bases in the middle. Germline CDR1 reads MGHDK; CDR2 reads SYGVNS. CDR3 length: 13 residues. The CDR3 nucleotides read TGTGCCAGCAGTATAGGATCCAACTATGGCTACACCTTC. This sequence encodes CASSIGSNYGYTF.

This clone has a handful of counts. The genes are TRBV28 and TRBJ1-1; 8 bases map to TRBD1. Germline V CDR1 and CDR2: MDHEN, SYDVKM. This CDR3 is 13 amino acids long. V lost 8 bases to trimming and J lost 5 bases; unmatched junction nucleotides: 7. The CDR3, as DNA: TGTGCCAGCGGGAACAGGGGGGAGACTGAAGCTTTCTTT. This gives the protein CASGNRGETEAFF.

This clone was counted between two and nine times. The chain uses TRBV11-2 and TRBJ1-5; D gene ambiguous. CDR3 length: 13 amino acids. Per germline, CDR1 SGHAT and CDR2 FQNNGV. Trimming left V 1 base short and J 7 bases short, with 8 bases between. The CDR3 spells CASSLGSWQPQHF. CDR3 coding DNA: TGTGCCAGCAGCTTAGGGTCTTGGCAGCCCCAGCATTTT.

This clone was observed a single time. V is TRBV28 and J is TRBJ2-7, with 9 bases identical to TRBD1. The V and J ends lost 1 base and 3 bases, in that order; junction bases with no gene match: 10. The CDR3 totals 17 residues. CDR1 is MDHEN, CDR2 SYDVKM, per germline. Here the CDR3 reads CASSLLVAVDRGYEQYF. CDR3 bases: TGTGCCAGCAGTTTATTAGTGGCGGTGGACAGGGGCTACGAGCAGTACTTC.

The CDR3 DNA reads TGTGCCAGCACTATGGACAGGGGGGGAGGAAACACCATATATTTT. Amino acids: CASTMDRGGGNTIYF. V usage is TRBV28 and J usage is TRBJ1-3; 10 bases align to TRBD1. Germline lookup yields CDR1 MDHEN and CDR2 SYDVKM. V was clipped by 7 bases and J by 4 bases; unmatched bases: 7. This CDR3 spans 15 amino acids. The variable domain in full, with the rest retrieved from reference TRBV28 and TRBJ1-3, is DVKVTQSSRYLVKRTGEKVFLECVQDMDHENMFWYRQDPGLGLRLIYFSYDVKMKEKGDIPEGYSVSREKKERFSLILESASTNQTSMYLCASTMDRGGGNTIYFGEGSWLTVV.

This clone was seen once. V usage is TRBV6-6 and J usage is TRBJ2-3, with unresolved D. There are 13 residues in the CDR3. CDR1 and CDR2 (germline): MNHNY, SVGAGI (reference sequence). Trimming took 5 bases from V and 0 from J, leaving 6 bases between them. The CDR3 bases are TGTGCCAGCAGTGTAACTAGCACAGATACGCAGTATTTT. It encodes CASSVTSTDTQYF.

The count of this clone is one. V gene TRBV19 combines with J gene TRBJ2-1, with 11 bases identical to TRBD2. This CDR3 region has 16 residues. With 6 bases clipped from V and 4 bases from J, the junction kept 8 bases outside the gene matches. Germline assignment: CDR1 LNHDA and CDR2 SQIVND (reference sequence). CDR3 sequence: CASRDSGTSGYNEQFF. As DNA, the CDR3 is TGTGCCAGTAGGGATTCCGGGACTAGCGGTTACAATGAGCAGTTCTTC.